The present entry profiles one T cell receptor beta chain with its context. The repertoire was sequenced with immunoSEQ multiplex PCR; TCRdb's copy has only in-frame clones and lacks some. The sample carries 160,000 or so clones, over 75% recorded once. This sample stems from a study of blood T cell repertoires in COVID-19. Study-level background: Samples representing acute and convalescent COVID-19 were sourced from the United States, Italy and Spain.

Trimming pared 4 bases from V and 7 bases from J, leaving 13 bases between. Germline V gene sequence: CDR1 LGHNA, CDR2 YNFKEQ. There are 13 residues in the CDR3. The receptor comes from a man in his sixties with active or convalescent COVID-19. The rearrangement links TRBV4-2 to TRBJ1-2; tentatively, D is TRBD1 (5 bases). The sample comprised peripheral blood. CDR3 coding DNA: TGTGCCAGCAGCCCCAGGGAGGAAGCTGGCTACACCTTC. This gives the protein CASSPREEAGYTF.